Below, 5 T cell receptor beta chains from the same sample are listed, as sequenced in a study of T cell changes during pregnancy in multiple sclerosis (dated by TCRdb to about 2019). The receptor library was made with the immunoSEQ multiplex PCR assay. TCRdb retrieved this table from immuneACCESS and kept in-frame rearrangements only. Not all clones are present; in checked studies, unresolved V genes account for under half, and no reason is known for the remainder. The sample has just under 65,000 clones on record, approximately 93% of them singletons. The top ten clonotypes cover 3.2% of the sample. The source was CD8+ T cells from peripheral blood mononuclear cells, collected in the second trimester of pregnancy. These receptors came from a female donor with multiple sclerosis, enrolled in a pregnancy study.

V is TRBV19 and J is TRBJ2-7; 11 nucleotides align to TRBD1. V shed 0 bases, J shed 3 bases, and the junction held 10 bases outside the gene matches. CDR1 and CDR2 from the germline V gene are LNHDA and SQIVND (reference sequence). The length of the CDR3 is 18 residues. This CDR3 reads CASSIDGGPGTGGYEQYF. The CDR3 bases are TGTGCCAGTAGTATAGATGGAGGACCCGGGACAGGGGGCTACGAGCAGTACTTC. Complete variable domain (other parts from reference TRBV19 and TRBJ2-7): DGGITQSPKYLFRKEGQNVTLSCEQNLNHDAMYWYRQDPGQGLRLIYYSQIVNDFQKGDIAEGYSVSREKKESFPLTVTSAQKNPTAFYLCASSIDGGPGTGGYEQYFGPGTRLTVT.

The chain is built from TRBV28 and TRBJ2-3, with D perhaps matching TRBD2 (5 bases). CDR1 and CDR2 (germline): MDHEN, SYDVKM. Trimming cost V 1 base and J 6 bases, with 20 bases left between them. The CDR3 is 17 residues long. This chain's CDR3 is CASSLLLQSGLVDTQYF. As DNA, the CDR3 is TGTGCCAGCAGTTTATTGTTACAGAGCGGTCTGGTGGATACGCAGTATTTT.

This clone was counted once. The rearrangement links TRBV5-1 to TRBJ2-7, with 7 bases that match TRBD1. V was pared by 5 bases and J by 13 bases, with 12 bases of the junction left unmatched. The germline V gene encodes CDR1 SGHRS and CDR2 YFSETQ. CDR3 length: 12 residues. In DNA, the CDR3 is TGCGCCAGCAGTTTCACAGGGGACGAGCCCTACTTC. It specifies CASSFTGDEPYF.

The J gene is TRBJ2-7, the V gene TRBV29-1; perhaps TRBD1 as D (5 bases). V was cut by 3 bases and J by 7 bases, with 13 bases left in between. The CDR3 loop spans 12 amino acids. Per the germline V gene, CDR1 is SQVTM and CDR2 is ANQGSEA. The CDR3 spells CSVESGLGEQYF. The CDR3 region has the DNA TGCAGCGTTGAGTCAGGGCTAGGGGAGCAGTACTTC.

V and J are TRBV4-1 and TRBJ1-1, with 11 positions matching TRBD1. Germline CDR1 MGHRA, CDR2 YSYEKL. This CDR3 has 14 residues. V shed 4 bases and J 4 bases; nucleotides not matched to a gene: 2. CDR3 DNA: TGCGCCAGCAGCCCAGGACAGGGGGCCACTGAAGCTTTCTTT. Encoded protein: CASSPGQGATEAFF.